The 8 T cell receptor beta chains below all came from one sample that was sequenced in a study of T cell responses to AZD1222 COVID-19 vaccine. Assay: immunoSEQ multiplex PCR; the TCRdb copy retains only in-frame clones and omits some. The sample comprises fewer than 120,000 clones, around nine tenths of which are singletons, and less than 2.5% rests with the top ten. Sequencing was performed on peripheral blood, taken 28 days after the second AZD1222 dose. The receptors stem from an adult who received the AZD1222 COVID-19 vaccine.

The chain employs TRBV6-1 and TRBJ2-7; D gene ambiguous. CDR3 length: 16 residues. V shed 3 bases and J shed 4 bases, with 19 bases lying between them. Germline CDR1 and CDR2: MNHNS and SASEGT. The CDR3 coding sequence is TGTGCCAGCAGTGACCGACATATATCTTACGGGTACGAGCAGTACTTC. Protein product: CASSDRHISYGYEQYF.

The rearrangement uses TRBV7-3 and TRBJ2-7; D remains unclear. Germline values: CDR1 SGHTA, CDR2 FQGTGA. The length of the CDR3 is 13 residues. V was pared by 0 bases and J by 1 base, with 4 bases between. CDR3 DNA: TGTGCCAGCAGCTTAACCAGTTCCTACGAGCAGTACTTC. Its translation is CASSLTSSYEQYF.

This rearrangement joins TRBV25-1 to TRBJ2-7; tentatively, D is TRBD1 (6 bases). Germline V CDR1 and CDR2: MGHDK, SYGVNS. The CDR3 is 13 residues long. Trimming shortened V by 4 bases and J by 5 bases, and 12 bases separated the two germline ends. CDR3 DNA sequence: TGTGCCAGCAGTGGGGGGCCAGGGGACGAGCAGTACTTC. The encoded protein is CASSGGPGDEQYF.

The rearrangement links TRBV9 to TRBJ2-1, with no clear D. Trimming stripped 0 bases from V and 3 bases from J, with 13 bases between. CDR3 length: 16 residues. CDR1 is SGDLS, CDR2 YYNGEE, per germline. The CDR3 protein is CASSVGGSPLYNEQFF. DNA of the CDR3: TGTGCCAGCAGCGTAGGGGGTTCCCCTCTCTACAATGAGCAGTTCTTC.

This chain connects TRBV5-4 to TRBJ2-1; 10 bases align to TRBD2. J was trimmed by 7 bases and V by 3 bases; bases with no gene match: 13. Germline assignment: CDR1 SGHNT and CDR2 YYREEE (reference sequence). The CDR3 totals 17 residues. The CDR3 sequence is CASSSGGPAGGANEQFF. In DNA, the CDR3 is TGTGCCAGCAGCTCCGGAGGGCCAGCGGGGGGGGCAAATGAGCAGTTCTTC.

This rearrangement joins TRBV4-1 to TRBJ1-5; no reliable D call. Per the germline V gene, CDR1 is MGHRA and CDR2 is YSYEKL. The CDR3 totals 16 residues. V was trimmed by 1 base and J by 7 bases, leaving 17 bases between them. Written as DNA, the CDR3 is TGCGCCAGCAGCCAAGGACGGACTGAGCAAGGGCAGCCCCAGCATTTT. Amino acids: CASSQGRTEQGQPQHF.

This chain connects TRBV18 to TRBJ2-7, with D perhaps TRBD1 or TRBD2 (5 bases each). The V and J ends lost 3 bases and 0 bases respectively, with 9 bases between them. Germline V gene lookup returns CDR1 KGHSH and CDR2 LQKENI. CDR3 length: 14 amino acids. The CDR3 sequence is CASSPGTLSYEQYF. CDR3 bases: TGTGCCAGCTCACCGGGGACCCTCTCCTACGAGCAGTACTTC.

The chain links TRBV7-6 to TRBJ2-7; 8 positions match TRBD1. The germline CDR1 and CDR2 sequences are SGHVS and FNYEAQ. The length of the CDR3 is 14 residues. The V and J ends lost 4 bases and 2 bases, in that order; junction bases with no gene match: 4. CDR3 protein: CASSSRGQAYEQYF. The CDR3 coding sequence is TGTGCCAGCAGCTCCAGGGGGCAGGCCTACGAGCAGTACTTC.